This TCR beta chain was obtained from a study of CD8 T cells in ankylosing spondylitis. Overall study results and limits: Significant enrichment of disease-linked clones was reported in matched ankylosing spondylitis synovial fluid. Some motif variants had been reported before (in reactive arthritis synovial fluid and blood). Typical of ankylosing spondylitis blood, it appeared, was a TCR beta motif of roughly eight highly homologous variants.

CDR3 size: 12 residues. The V gene's germline CDR1 is DFQATT and CDR2 SNEGSKA (reference sequence). The V and J ends lost 7 bases and 11 bases respectively, with 20 bases between them. Library preparation for TCR beta used quantitative 5'-RACE with molecular barcodes. One entry per CDR3 protein results from TCRdb running MiXCR on the 5' RACE reads. Among 250,000 or so distinct CDR3 sequences listed, 20% to 30% were seen once. This clonotype was detected a few times. Its antigen is unknown. The source is a male donor with ankylosing spondylitis or in good health (not recorded which). The sequencing sample was made of blood, either unsorted or a sorted T cell fraction (not recorded which). The V gene is TRBV20-1, the J gene TRBJ1-1; possibly TRBD1 for D (5 bases). Here the CDR3 DNA reads TGCAGTGTTCCTACGGTGGGGGGTCTTGCTTTCTTT. Encoded protein: CSVPTVGGLAFF.